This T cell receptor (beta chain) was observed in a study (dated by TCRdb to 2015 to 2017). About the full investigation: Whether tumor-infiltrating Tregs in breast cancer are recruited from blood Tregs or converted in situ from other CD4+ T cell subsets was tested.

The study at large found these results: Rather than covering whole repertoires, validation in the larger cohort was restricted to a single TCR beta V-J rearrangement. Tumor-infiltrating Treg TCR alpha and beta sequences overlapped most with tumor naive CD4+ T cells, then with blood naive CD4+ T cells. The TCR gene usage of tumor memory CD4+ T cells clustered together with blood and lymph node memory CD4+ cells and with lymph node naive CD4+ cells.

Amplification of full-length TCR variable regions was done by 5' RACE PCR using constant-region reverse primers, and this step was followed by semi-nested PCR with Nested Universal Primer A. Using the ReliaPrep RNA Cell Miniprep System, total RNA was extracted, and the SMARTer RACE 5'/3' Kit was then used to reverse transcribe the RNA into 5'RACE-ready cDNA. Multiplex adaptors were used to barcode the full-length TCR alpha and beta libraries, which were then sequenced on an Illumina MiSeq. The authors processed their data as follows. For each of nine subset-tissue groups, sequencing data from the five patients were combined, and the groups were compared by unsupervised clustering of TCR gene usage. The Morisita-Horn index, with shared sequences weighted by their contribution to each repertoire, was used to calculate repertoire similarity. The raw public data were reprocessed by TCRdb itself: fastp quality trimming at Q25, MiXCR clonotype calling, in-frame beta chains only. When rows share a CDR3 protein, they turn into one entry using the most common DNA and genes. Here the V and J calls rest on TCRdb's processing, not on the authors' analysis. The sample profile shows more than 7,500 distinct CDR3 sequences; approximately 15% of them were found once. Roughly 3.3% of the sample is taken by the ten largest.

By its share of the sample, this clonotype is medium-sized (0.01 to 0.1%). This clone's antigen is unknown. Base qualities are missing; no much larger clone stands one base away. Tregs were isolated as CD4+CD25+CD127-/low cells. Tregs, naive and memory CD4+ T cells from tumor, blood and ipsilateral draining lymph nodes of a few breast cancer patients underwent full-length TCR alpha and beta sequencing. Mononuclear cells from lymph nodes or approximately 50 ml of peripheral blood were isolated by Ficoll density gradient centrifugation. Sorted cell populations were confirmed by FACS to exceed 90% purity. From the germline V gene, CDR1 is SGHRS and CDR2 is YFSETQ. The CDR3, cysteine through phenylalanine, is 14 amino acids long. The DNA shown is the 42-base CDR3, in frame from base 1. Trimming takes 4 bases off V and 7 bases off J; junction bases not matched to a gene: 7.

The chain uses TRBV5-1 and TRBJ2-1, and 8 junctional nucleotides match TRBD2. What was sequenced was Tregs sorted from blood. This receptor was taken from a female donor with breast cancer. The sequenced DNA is TGCGCCAGCAGCGGCGGCGCTAGCGGGAATGAGCAGTTCTTC. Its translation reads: CASSGGASGNEQFF.